This T cell receptor (beta chain) was profiled in a study of shared clonotypes between healthy human individuals. Data came from immunoSEQ multiplex PCR; TCRdb stores just in-frame clones and leaves some out. The sample lists about 2 million clones; around 96% were seen once. About this clone: Its matching antigen is unknown.

Findings and caveats of the study: Compared with clonotypes that all four donors shared, non-shared clonotypes had lower generation probabilities.

Deletions cut 3 bases from V and 10 bases from J, with 10 bases between. The CDR3 extends over 12 amino acids. Germline CDR1 is WSHSY and CDR2 is SAAADI. Naive CD8 cells lacked CD45RO, underwent positive selection for CCR7 and left out terminally differentiated effector memory CD45RA+ cells. This receptor was obtained from a young man in good health. The J gene is TRBJ2-1, the V gene TRBV10-2, with D unclear. Sample: naive CD8+ T cells sorted from blood. CDR3 residues: CASSDGWAEQFF. The CDR3 DNA follows: TGCGCCAGCAGTGATGGGTGGGCGGAGCAGTTCTTC.